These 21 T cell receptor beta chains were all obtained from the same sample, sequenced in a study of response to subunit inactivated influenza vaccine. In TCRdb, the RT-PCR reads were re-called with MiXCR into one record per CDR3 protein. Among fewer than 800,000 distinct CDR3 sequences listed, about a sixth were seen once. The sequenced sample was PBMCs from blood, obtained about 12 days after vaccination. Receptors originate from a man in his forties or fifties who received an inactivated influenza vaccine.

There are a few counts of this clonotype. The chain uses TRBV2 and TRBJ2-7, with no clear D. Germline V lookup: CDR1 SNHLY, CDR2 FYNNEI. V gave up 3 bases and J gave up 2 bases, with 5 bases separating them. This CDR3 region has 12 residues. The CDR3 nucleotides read TGTGCCAGCAGTGATCGGACCTACGAGCAGTACTTC. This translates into CASSDRTYEQYF.

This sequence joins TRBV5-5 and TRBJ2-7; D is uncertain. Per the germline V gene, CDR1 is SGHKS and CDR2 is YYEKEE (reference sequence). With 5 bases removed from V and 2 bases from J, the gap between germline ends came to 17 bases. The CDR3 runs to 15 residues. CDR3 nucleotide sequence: TGTGCCAGCAGTACCTTGTTGCTGCCCACCTACGAGCAGTACTTC. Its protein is CASSTLLLPTYEQYF.

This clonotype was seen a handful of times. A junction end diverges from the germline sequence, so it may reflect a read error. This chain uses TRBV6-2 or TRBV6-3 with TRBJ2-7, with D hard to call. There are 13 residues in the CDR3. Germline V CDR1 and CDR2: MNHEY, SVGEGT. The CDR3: CASSYSTPYEQYF. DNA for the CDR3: TGCGCCAGCAGCTACTCGACTCCATACGAGCAGTACTTC.

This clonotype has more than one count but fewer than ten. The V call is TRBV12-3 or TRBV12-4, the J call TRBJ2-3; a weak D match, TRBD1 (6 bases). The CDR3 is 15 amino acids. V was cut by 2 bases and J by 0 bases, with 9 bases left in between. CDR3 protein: CASSLHGQSTDTQYF. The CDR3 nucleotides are TGTGCCAGCAGTTTACACGGACAGAGCACAGATACGCAGTATTTT.

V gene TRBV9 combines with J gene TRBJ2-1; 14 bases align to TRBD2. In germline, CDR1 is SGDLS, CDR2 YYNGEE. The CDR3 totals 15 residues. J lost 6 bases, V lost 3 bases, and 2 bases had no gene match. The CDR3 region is CASSGLAGGPNEQFF. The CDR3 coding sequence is TGTGCCAGCAGCGGACTAGCGGGGGGGCCCAATGAGCAGTTCTTC.

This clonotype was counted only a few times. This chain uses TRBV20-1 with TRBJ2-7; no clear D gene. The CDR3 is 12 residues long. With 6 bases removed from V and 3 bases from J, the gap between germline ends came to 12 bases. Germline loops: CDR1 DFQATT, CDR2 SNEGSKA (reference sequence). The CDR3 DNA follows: TGCAGTGCCCCGACCCCCCGCTACGAGCAGTACTTC. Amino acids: CSAPTPRYEQYF.

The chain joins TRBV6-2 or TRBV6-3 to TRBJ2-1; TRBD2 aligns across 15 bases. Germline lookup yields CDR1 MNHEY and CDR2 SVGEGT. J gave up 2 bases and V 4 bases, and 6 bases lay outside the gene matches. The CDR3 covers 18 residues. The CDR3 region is CASSFPRTSGRAYNEQFF. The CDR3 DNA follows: TGTGCCAGCAGTTTTCCGCGGACTAGCGGGAGGGCCTACAATGAGCAGTTCTTC.

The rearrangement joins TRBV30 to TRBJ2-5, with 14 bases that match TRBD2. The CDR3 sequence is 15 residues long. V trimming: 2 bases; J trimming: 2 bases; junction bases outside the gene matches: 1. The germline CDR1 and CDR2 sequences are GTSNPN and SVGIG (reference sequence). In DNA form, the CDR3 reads TGTGCCTGGAGTCGACTAGCGGGGGGGCAAGAGACCCAGTACTTC. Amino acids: CAWSRLAGGQETQYF.

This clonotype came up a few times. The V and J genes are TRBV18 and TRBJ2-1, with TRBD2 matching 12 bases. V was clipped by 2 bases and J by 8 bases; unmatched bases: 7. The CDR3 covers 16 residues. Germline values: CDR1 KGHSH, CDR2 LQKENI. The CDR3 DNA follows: TGTGCCAGCTCACCAGTACTAGCGGGAGGAACTGATGAGCAGTTCTTC. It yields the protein CASSPVLAGGTDEQFF.

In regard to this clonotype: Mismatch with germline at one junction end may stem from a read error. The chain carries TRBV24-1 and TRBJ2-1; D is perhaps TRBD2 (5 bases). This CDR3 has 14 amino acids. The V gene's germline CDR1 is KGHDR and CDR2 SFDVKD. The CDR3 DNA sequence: TGTGCCACCAGTGATTTTAGCGCCTACAATGAGCAGTTTTTC. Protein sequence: CATSDFSAYNEQFF.

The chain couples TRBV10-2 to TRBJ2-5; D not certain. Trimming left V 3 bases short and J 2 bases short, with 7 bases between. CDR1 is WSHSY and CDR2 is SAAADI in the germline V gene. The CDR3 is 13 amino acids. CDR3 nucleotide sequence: TGCGCCAGCAGTGAAGTTGATCAAGAGACCCAGTACTTC. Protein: CASSEVDQETQYF.

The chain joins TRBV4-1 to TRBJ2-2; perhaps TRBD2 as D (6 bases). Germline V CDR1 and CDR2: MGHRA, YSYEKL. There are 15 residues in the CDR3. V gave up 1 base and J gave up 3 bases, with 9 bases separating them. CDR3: CASSQGTTYTGELFF. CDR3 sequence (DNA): TGCGCCAGCAGCCAAGGGACTACTTACACCGGGGAGCTGTTTTTT.

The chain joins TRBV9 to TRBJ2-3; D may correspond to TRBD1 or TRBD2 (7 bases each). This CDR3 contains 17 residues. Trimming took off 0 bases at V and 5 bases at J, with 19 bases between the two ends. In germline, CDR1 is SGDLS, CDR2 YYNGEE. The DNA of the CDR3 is TGTGCCAGCAGCGTAGCTCTTCAGAGCGGGACAGTAGATACGCAGTATTTT. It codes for CASSVALQSGTVDTQYF. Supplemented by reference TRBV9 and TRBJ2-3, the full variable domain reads DSGVTQTPKHLITATGQRVTLRCSPRSGDLSVYWYQQSLDQGLQFLIQYYNGEERAKGNILERFSAQQFPDLHSELNLSSLELGDSALYFCASSVALQSGTVDTQYFGPGTRLTVL.

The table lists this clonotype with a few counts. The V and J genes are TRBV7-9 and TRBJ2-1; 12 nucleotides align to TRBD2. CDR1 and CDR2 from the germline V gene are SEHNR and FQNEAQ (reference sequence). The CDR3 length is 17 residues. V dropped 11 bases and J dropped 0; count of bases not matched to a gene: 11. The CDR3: CADQRLAGESSYNEQFF. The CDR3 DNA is TGTGCCGATCAAAGACTAGCGGGGGAGAGCTCCTACAATGAGCAGTTCTTC. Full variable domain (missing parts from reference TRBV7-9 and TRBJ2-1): DTGVSQNPRHKITKRGQNVTFRCDPISEHNRLYWYRQTLGQGPEFLTYFQNEAQLEKSRLLSDRFSAERPKGSFSTLEIQRTEQGDSAMYLCADQRLAGESSYNEQFFGPGTRLTVL.

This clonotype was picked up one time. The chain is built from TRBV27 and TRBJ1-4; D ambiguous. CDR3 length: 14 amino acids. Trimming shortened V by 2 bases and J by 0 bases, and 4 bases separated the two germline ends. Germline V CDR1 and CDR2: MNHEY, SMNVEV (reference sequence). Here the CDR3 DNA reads TGTGCCAGCAGTTTAATTCCAACTAATGAAAAACTGTTTTTT. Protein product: CASSLIPTNEKLFF. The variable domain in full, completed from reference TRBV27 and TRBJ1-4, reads EAQVTQNPRYLITVTGKKLTVTCSQNMNHEYMSWYRQDPGLGLRQIYYSMNVEVTDKGDVPEGYKVSRKEKRNFPLILESPSPNQTSLYFCASSLIPTNEKLFFGSGTQLSVL.

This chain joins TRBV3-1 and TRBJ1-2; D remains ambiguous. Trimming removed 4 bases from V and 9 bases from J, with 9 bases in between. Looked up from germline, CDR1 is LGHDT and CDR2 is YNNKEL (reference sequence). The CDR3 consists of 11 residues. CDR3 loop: CASSLEGRYTF. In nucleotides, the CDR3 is TGTGCCAGCAGCCTCGAGGGCCGCTACACCTTC.

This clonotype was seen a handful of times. In DNA, the CDR3 is TGCAGTGCTAGGCAGGGGGGGGAGGATACAGATACGCAGTATTTT. It translates to CSARQGGEDTDTQYF. This chain uses TRBV20-1 with TRBJ2-3; D assignment may be TRBD1 or TRBD2 (7 bases each). Germline CDR1 DFQATT, CDR2 SNEGSKA (reference sequence). The germline V and J ends were trimmed by 3 bases and 3 bases, with 16 bases remaining between them. The CDR3 extends over 15 amino acids.

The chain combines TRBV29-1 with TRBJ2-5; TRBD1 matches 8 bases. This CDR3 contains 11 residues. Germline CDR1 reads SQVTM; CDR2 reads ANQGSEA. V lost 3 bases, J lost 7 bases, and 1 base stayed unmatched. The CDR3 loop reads CSVDGTGTQYF. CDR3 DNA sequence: TGCAGCGTTGACGGGACAGGGACCCAGTACTTC.

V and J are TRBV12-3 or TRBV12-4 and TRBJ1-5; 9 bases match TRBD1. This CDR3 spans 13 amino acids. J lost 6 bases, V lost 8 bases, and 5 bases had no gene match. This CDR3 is CASQDRGGQPQHF. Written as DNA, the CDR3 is TGTGCCAGCCAGGACAGGGGAGGTCAGCCCCAGCATTTT.

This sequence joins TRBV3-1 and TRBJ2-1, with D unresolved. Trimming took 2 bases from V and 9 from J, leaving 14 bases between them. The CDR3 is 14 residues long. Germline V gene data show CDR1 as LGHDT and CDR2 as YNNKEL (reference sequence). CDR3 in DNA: TGTGCCAGCAGCCAATTCAGTTTGGTAGGTGAGCAGTTCTTC. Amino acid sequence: CASSQFSLVGEQFF.

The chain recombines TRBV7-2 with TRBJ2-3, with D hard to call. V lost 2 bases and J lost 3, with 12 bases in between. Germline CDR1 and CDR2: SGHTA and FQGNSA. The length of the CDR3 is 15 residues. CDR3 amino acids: CASSLQSTTTDTQYF. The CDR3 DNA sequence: TGTGCCAGCAGCTTACAGTCTACAACTACAGATACGCAGTATTTT.